Listed below are T cell receptor beta chains from one sample, sequenced in a study of T cell responses to AZD1222 COVID-19 vaccine. TCRdb's copy holds only in-frame clones and misses some; the assay was immunoSEQ multiplex PCR. The sample yields about 130,000 clones, about 90% seen once. This specimen consisted of peripheral blood, obtained 28 days after the second AZD1222 dose. The receptor source for this set is an adult who received the AZD1222 COVID-19 vaccine. CDR3s include the opening cysteine and the closing phenylalanine or tryptophan. The D gene is left open where the match is weak. For some rows the clone size is stated as once, few or many, or as a class when expanded; others skip it.

CDR3 | DNA | J | size | D | V
CASSDTGDPLHF | TGTGCCAGTAGTGATACAGGGGACCCCCTCCACTTT | TRBJ1-6 | - | TRBD1 | TRBV19
CASAVKGGATYEQYF | TGTGCCAGCGCCGTAAAGGGGGGGGCTACCTACGAGCAGTACTTC | TRBJ2-7 | - | - | TRBV5-4
CASMNGRGFNQPQHF | TGTGCCAGCATGAATGGCAGAGGGTTCAATCAGCCCCAGCATTTT | TRBJ1-5 | once | - | TRBV27
CASSTDTSGGDIQYF | TGTGCCAGCTCCACCGACACTAGCGGGGGTGACATTCAGTACTTC | TRBJ2-4 | - | TRBD2 | TRBV2
CASTAGQGNTEAFF | TGTGCCAGCACGGCGGGACAGGGGAATACTGAAGCTTTCTTT | TRBJ1-1 | - | TRBD1 | TRBV6-6
CASSPGQSRNQPQHF | TGTGCCAGCAGCCCAGGACAGAGTCGCAATCAGCCCCAGCATTTT | TRBJ1-5 | - | - | TRBV9
CATSRDVADTQYF | TGTGCCACCAGCAGAGATGTGGCAGATACGCAGTATTTT | TRBJ2-3 | once | - | TRBV15
CASSLELAGGVDTQYF | TGTGCCAGCAGCTTAGAGCTAGCGGGAGGAGTGGATACGCAGTATTTT | TRBJ2-3 | few | TRBD2 | TRBV7-2
CASSVGITPNSPLHF | TGTGCCAGCAGCGTAGGAATCACCCCGAATTCACCCCTCCACTTT | TRBJ1-6 | - | - | TRBV9
CASSWTGDTEAFF | TGTGCCAGCAGTTGGACAGGAGACACTGAAGCTTTCTTT | TRBJ1-1 | - | TRBD1 | TRBV2
CASSGLSGRTGELFF | TGTGCCAGCAGCGGTCTTAGCGGGAGGACCGGGGAGCTGTTTTTT | TRBJ2-2 | - | TRBD2 | TRBV11-3
CASSTRHPPYNEQFF | TGTGCCAGTTCTACTCGCCACCCGCCCTACAATGAGCAGTTCTTC | TRBJ2-1 | - | - | TRBV19
CASSVSGQYLSGNTIYF | TGTGCCAGCAGCGTCTCTGGGCAGTATCTCTCTGGAAACACCATATATTTT | TRBJ1-3 | - | - | TRBV9
CASSSQGFSSYNEQFF | TGTGCCAGCAGCTCACAGGGGTTCAGCTCCTACAATGAGCAGTTCTTC | TRBJ2-1 | once | TRBD1 | TRBV7-8
CAWARDSNQPQHF | TGTGCCTGGGCCCGGGACAGTAATCAGCCCCAGCATTTT | TRBJ1-5 | - | TRBD1 | TRBV30
CASGDWGNEKLFF | TGTGCCAGCGGGGACTGGGGCAATGAAAAACTGTTTTTT | TRBJ1-4 | - | - | TRBV12-3/TRBV12-4
CASSPQQDYGYTF | TGTGCCAGCAGCCCACAGCAGGACTATGGCTACACCTTC | TRBJ1-2 | once | - | TRBV3-1/TRBV3-2
CSASWQETQYF | TGCAGTGCTAGTTGGCAAGAGACCCAGTACTTC | TRBJ2-5 | - | - | TRBV20-1
CASSPGRISPLHF | TGTGCCAGCAGCCCCGGAAGGATTTCACCCCTCCACTTT | TRBJ1-6 | - | - | TRBV5-4
CASSLESGRFYGYTF | TGCGCCAGCAGCTTGGAGTCAGGGCGCTTCTATGGCTACACCTTC | TRBJ1-2 | - | - | TRBV5-1
CAISERSAAADTQYF | TGTGCCATCAGTGAGCGTAGCGCCGCGGCAGATACGCAGTATTTT | TRBJ2-3 | - | - | TRBV10-3
CASGPGLFYGYTF | TGTGCCAGCGGCCCGGGACTGTTTTATGGCTACACCTTC | TRBJ1-2 | - | - | TRBV6-2/TRBV6-3
CASSHSFGTANTEAFF | TGTGCCAGCAGCCACTCCTTTGGGACAGCGAACACTGAAGCTTTCTTT | TRBJ1-1 | few | TRBD1 | TRBV16
CATNLGGRVAGELFF | TGTGCCACGAACCTCGGGGGTAGAGTGGCCGGGGAGCTGTTTTTT | TRBJ2-2 | - | - | TRBV10-3
CASRRRQGRNNEQFF | TGCGCCAGCAGAAGGAGGCAGGGGCGAAACAATGAGCAGTTCTTC | TRBJ2-1 | - | - | TRBV5-1
CASSEARGQPEFF | TGTGCCAGCAGTGAAGCGCGGGGACAGCCTGAGTTCTTC | TRBJ2-1 | - | - | TRBV6-1
CASSQDPGTATYNSPLHF | TGCGCCAGCAGCCAAGATCCGGGGACCGCCACTTATAATTCACCCCTCCACTTT | TRBJ1-6 | - | - | TRBV4-1
CASSAGSPSSGNTIYF | TGCGCCAGCAGCGCGGGTTCTCCGTCATCTGGAAACACCATATATTTT | TRBJ1-3 | once | - | TRBV5-1
CASSPEYGYTF | TGTGCCAGCAGCCCCGAATATGGCTACACCTTC | TRBJ1-2 | - | - | TRBV2
CASSPQEGAYGYTF | TGCGCCAGCAGCCCCCAGGAGGGTGCCTATGGCTACACCTTC | TRBJ1-2 | - | - | TRBV4-3
CASTSRGTEAFF | TGTGCCAGCACTTCACGGGGCACTGAAGCTTTCTTT | TRBJ1-1 | - | - | TRBV2
CAWSGMLTDTQYF | TGTGCCTGGAGTGGGATGCTTACAGATACGCAGTATTTT | TRBJ2-3 | - | - | TRBV30
CASSYAGGNQPQHF | TGTGCCAGCAGTTACGCCGGGGGGAATCAGCCCCAGCATTTT | TRBJ1-5 | - | - | TRBV6-6
CASSQDGGAGETEAFF | TGCGCCAGCAGCCAGGATGGGGGTGCGGGAGAGACTGAAGCTTTCTTT | TRBJ1-1 | - | - | TRBV4-3
CARREQSTDTQYF | TGTGCCAGACGGGAGCAGAGCACAGATACGCAGTATTTT | TRBJ2-3 | once | - | TRBV14
CASSGIPENTEAFF | TGTGCCAGCAGCGGAATCCCGGAGAACACTGAAGCTTTCTTT | TRBJ1-1 | once | - | TRBV9
CASSSLWGDEQFF | TGTGCCAGCAGCTCCTTATGGGGCGATGAGCAGTTCTTC | TRBJ2-1 | - | - | TRBV11-2
CASSQAAEVRENSPLHF | TGCGCCAGCAGCCAAGCGGCGGAGGTTCGGGAGAATTCACCCCTCCACTTT | TRBJ1-6 | few | - | TRBV4-3
CASSDPGTGEKLFF | TGCGCCAGCAGTGACCCCGGGACAGGGGAAAAACTGTTTTTT | TRBJ1-4 | - | TRBD1 | TRBV10-2
CASSPQAGPLQETQYF | TGCGCCAGCAGCCCTCAGGCAGGCCCACTCCAAGAGACCCAGTACTTC | TRBJ2-5 | - | - | TRBV5-1
CASSAGTGFTNEKLFF | TGTGCCAGCAGTGCCGGGACAGGGTTTACTAATGAAAAACTGTTTTTT | TRBJ1-4 | once | TRBD1 | TRBV3-1/TRBV3-2
CASSLGDTQYF | TGTGCCAGCAGCCTCGGAGATACGCAGTATTTT | TRBJ2-3 | - | - | TRBV3-1/TRBV3-2
CASSPHIGSPREAFF | TGTGCCAGCAGTCCCCACATAGGCAGCCCGCGCGAAGCTTTCTTT | TRBJ1-1 | - | - | TRBV6-2/TRBV6-3
CAISEQGSPLHF | TGTGCCATCAGTGAGCAGGGGTCACCCCTCCACTTT | TRBJ1-6 | once | - | TRBV10-3
CATHKDTSYEQYF | TGTGCCACCCACAAGGACACATCCTACGAGCAGTACTTC | TRBJ2-7 | few | - | TRBV21-1
CASSPWSGETQYF | TGCGCCAGCAGTCCCTGGTCGGGGGAGACCCAGTACTTC | TRBJ2-5 | once | - | TRBV10-1
CASSLGTGGIYGYTF | TGTGCCAGCAGCCTAGGGACAGGGGGCATCTATGGCTACACCTTC | TRBJ1-2 | - | TRBD1 | TRBV27